The 18 T cell receptor beta chains reported below all come from one sample, sequenced in a study of blood T cell repertoires in COVID-19. The repertoire was sequenced with immunoSEQ multiplex PCR; TCRdb's copy has only in-frame clones and lacks some. The sample carries approximately 65,000 clones, around 80% recorded once. The sample consisted of peripheral blood. These receptors were obtained from an elderly man with acute or convalescent COVID-19.

The chain uses TRBV5-1 and TRBJ2-4; TRBD2 agrees at 11 bases. There are 17 residues in the CDR3. V dropped 4 bases and J dropped 0; count of bases not matched to a gene: 6. Per the germline V gene, CDR1 is SGHRS and CDR2 is YFSETQ. CDR3 protein: CASSTGTSGLAKNIQYF. Here the CDR3 DNA reads TGCGCCAGCAGCACCGGGACTAGCGGACTAGCCAAAAACATTCAGTACTTC. The full variable domain, completed using reference TRBV5-1 and TRBJ2-4, is KAGVTQTPRYLIKTRGQQVTLSCSPISGHRSVSWYQQTPGQGLQFLFEYFSETQRNKGNFPGRFSGRQFSNSRSEMNVSTLELGDSALYLCASSTGTSGLAKNIQYFGAGTRLSVL.

The V and J genes are TRBV19 and TRBJ1-1, with unresolved D. Trimming cost V 2 bases and J 1 base, with 11 bases left between them. Germline CDR1 LNHDA, CDR2 SQIVND (reference sequence). The CDR3 contains 15 residues. CDR3 loop: CASSIYGQPNTEAFF. As DNA, the CDR3 is TGTGCCAGTAGTATATATGGGCAACCGAACACTGAAGCTTTCTTT.

The chain couples TRBV5-1 to TRBJ2-1; 12 bases line up with TRBD2. Trimming took 0 bases from V and 2 from J; bases not matched to a gene: 3. This CDR3 contains 17 residues. From germline, CDR1 is SGHRS and CDR2 YFSETQ. DNA for the CDR3: TGCGCCAGCAGCTTGGGGACTAGCGGGGCTACCTACAATGAGCAGTTCTTC. It specifies CASSLGTSGATYNEQFF.

The gene calls are TRBV7-3 and TRBJ2-7; tentatively, D is TRBD2 (5 bases). The CDR3 spans 13 residues. Trimming stripped 3 bases from V and 4 bases from J, with 10 bases between. Germline lookup yields CDR1 SGHTA and CDR2 FQGTGA. CDR3: CASSLIEGYEQYF. DNA of the CDR3: TGTGCCAGCAGCTTGATCGAGGGTTACGAGCAGTACTTC.

The chain employs TRBV18 and TRBJ1-1; D is unresolved. Germline CDR1 is KGHSH and CDR2 is LQKENI. With 2 bases removed from V and 11 bases from J, the gap between germline ends came to 12 bases. The CDR3 loop spans 12 amino acids. The CDR3 region has the DNA TGTGCCAGCTCACCAATACATGAGGTTGCTTTCTTT. It specifies CASSPIHEVAFF.

This chain links TRBV6-5 with TRBJ2-5; D perhaps matches TRBD2 (6 bases). Trimming shortened V by 6 bases and J by 5 bases, and 16 bases separated the two germline ends. The germline V gene encodes CDR1 MNHEY and CDR2 SVGAGI. CDR3 length: 14 residues. In DNA form, the CDR3 reads TGTGCCAGCAGCGGATCGGGGGAATGGGAGACCCAGTACTTC. Translation: CASSGSGEWETQYF.

The table lists this clone with a few counts. The chain employs TRBV19 and TRBJ2-3; 8 bases line up with TRBD2. The CDR3 has 15 amino acids. Germline loops: CDR1 LNHDA, CDR2 SQIVND (reference sequence). With 8 bases clipped from V and 5 bases from J, the junction kept 12 bases outside the gene matches. For the CDR3, the DNA is TGTGCCAGTCGTACTATAGCGGGAACTAAAGATACGCAGTATTTT. It yields the protein CASRTIAGTKDTQYF.

This clone was picked up a small number of times. This CDR3 is also generated by other DNA sequences in the sample. The CDR3 region is CASSEGGAYEQYF. The CDR3 DNA is TGTGCCAGCAGTGAAGGCGGGGCCTACGAGCAGTACTTC. The chain is built from TRBV6-1 and TRBJ2-7, with D perhaps TRBD2 (6 bases). CDR1 MNHNS and CDR2 SASEGT come from the germline V gene. The CDR3 has 13 amino acids. V dropped 1 base and J dropped 2 bases, with 6 bases sitting between them.

The V gene is TRBV6-5, the J gene TRBJ1-1; 9 bases fit TRBD1. This CDR3 spans 13 amino acids. Losses at the gene ends were 6 bases for V and 11 bases for J; bases not matched to a gene: 10. CDR1 MNHEY and CDR2 SVGAGI come from the germline V gene. Here the CDR3 reads CASRTGQGTSAFF. The CDR3 DNA sequence: TGTGCCAGCAGGACTGGACAGGGGACGTCGGCTTTCTTT.

This clone was picked up one time. The rearrangement joins TRBV6-6 to TRBJ2-2, with D possibly being TRBD1 (6 bases). Germline assignment: CDR1 MNHNY and CDR2 SVGAGI (reference sequence). There are 15 residues in the CDR3. V was clipped by 5 bases and J by 7 bases, with 17 bases between them. The CDR3 sequence: CASSRQQGIGGELFF. CDR3 in DNA: TGTGCCAGCAGTAGGCAACAGGGAATCGGCGGGGAGCTGTTTTTT.

J is TRBJ1-2 and V is TRBV5-4; 7 nucleotides match TRBD1. Trimming removed 0 bases from V and 4 bases from J; junction bases left unmatched: 0. The germline V gene has CDR1 SGHNT and CDR2 YYREEE (reference sequence). This CDR3 comprises 13 residues. The CDR3: CASSLDRGYGYTF. The CDR3 DNA reads TGTGCCAGCAGCTTGGACAGGGGCTATGGCTACACCTTC.

The V and J genes are TRBV28 and TRBJ2-5, with D hard to call. The CDR3 covers 14 residues. CDR1 is MDHEN, CDR2 SYDVKM, per germline. The V and J ends lost 6 bases and 1 base respectively, with 12 bases between them. CDR3 in amino acids: CASSQDTSQETQYF. The CDR3 coding sequence is TGTGCCAGCAGCCAAGACACTTCCCAAGAGACCCAGTACTTC.

The chain employs TRBV4-3 and TRBJ2-2, with TRBD1 identical over 9 bases. CDR1 and CDR2 from the germline V gene are LGHNA and YSLEER. The CDR3 has 20 amino acids. V dropped 0 bases and J dropped 3; count of bases not matched to a gene: 14. CDR3 coding DNA: TGCGCCAGCAGCCAAGAAGAAGGACCAGAGGGACAGGGCTACACCGGGGAGCTGTTTTTT. As protein: CASSQEEGPEGQGYTGELFF.

The chain recombines TRBV6-5 with TRBJ1-6, with D perhaps matching TRBD1 (5 bases). The germline gives CDR1 MNHEY, CDR2 SVGAGI. This CDR3 is 13 amino acids long. Trimming stripped 10 bases from V and 4 bases from J, with 11 bases between. The CDR3 DNA reads TGTGCCACCAGGGAGGAGTATAATTCACCCCTCCACTTT. It codes for CATREEYNSPLHF.

The gene calls are TRBV29-1 and TRBJ1-1, with a possible D match to TRBD1 (5 bases). This CDR3 region has 14 residues. Germline CDR1 reads SQVTM; CDR2 reads ANQGSEA. The V gene lost 4 bases and the J gene lost 4 bases, with 16 bases spanning the gap. CDR3 in DNA: TGCAGCGTTGGGTCCCGGGGGGAGGGCACTGAAGCTTTCTTT. It specifies CSVGSRGEGTEAFF.

The CDR3 loop is CASSRGTAEGNNEQFF. For the CDR3, the DNA is TGCGCCAGCAGCCGCGGGACAGCCGAGGGGAACAATGAGCAGTTCTTC. The rearrangement joins TRBV4-1 to TRBJ2-1; possible D gene TRBD1, 7 bases. The V end was cut by 4 bases, the J end by 5 bases, with 18 bases between. Germline CDR1 reads MGHRA; CDR2 reads YSYEKL. This CDR3 has 16 amino acids.

The chain couples TRBV7-8 to TRBJ1-5; 7 nucleotides agree with TRBD1. The V gene end was trimmed by 5 bases and the J gene end by 5 bases; junction bases not matched to a gene: 6. The germline V gene has CDR1 SGHVS and CDR2 FQNEAQ. The CDR3 consists of 14 residues. The CDR3 bases are TGTGCCAGCAGCCGCGACAGGGCGGATCAGCCCCAGCATTTT. Its translation: CASSRDRADQPQHF. The complete variable domain, with remaining parts taken from reference TRBV7-8 and TRBJ1-5, reads GAGVSQSPRYKVAKRGQDVALRCDPISGHVSLFWYQQALGQGPEFLTYFQNEAQLDKSGLPSDRFFAERPEGSVSTLKIQRTQQEDSAVYLCASSRDRADQPQHFGDGTRLSIL.

This chain connects TRBV19 to TRBJ2-1; a weak D match, TRBD2 (6 bases). The CDR3 consists of 15 residues. The germline CDR1 and CDR2 sequences are LNHDA and SQIVND (reference sequence). CDR3 amino acids: CAVMRDVSSYNEQFF. The CDR3 DNA reads TGTGCAGTGATGCGGGACGTAAGCTCCTACAATGAGCAGTTCTTC.